The 9 T cell receptor beta chains presented below share a single source sample, sequenced in a study of CD8 T cells in ankylosing spondylitis. TCRdb reprocessed the 5' RACE reads via MiXCR and lists one record per CDR3 protein. The repertoire holds 150,000 or so distinct CDR3 sequences, approximately 32% seen once, with 4.5% to 6% in the top ten. Sequencing was done on a sample of synovial fluid, either unsorted or a sorted T cell fraction (not recorded which). The receptors were gathered from a male donor with ankylosing spondylitis.

The chain employs TRBV7-8 and TRBJ2-2; no clear D gene. This CDR3 is 12 amino acids long. The germline CDR1 and CDR2 sequences are SGHVS and FQNEAQ. V was trimmed by 5 bases and J by 3 bases, leaving 4 bases between them. For the CDR3, the DNA is TGTGCCAGCAGCGGCCACACCGGGGAGCTGTTTTTT. Its translation: CASSGHTGELFF.

This chain connects TRBV30 to TRBJ2-5; unclear D gene. This CDR3 has 11 amino acids. Germline CDR1 GTSNPN, CDR2 SVGIG (reference sequence). Trimming shortened V by 4 bases and J by 5 bases, and 8 bases separated the two germline ends. As DNA, the CDR3 is TGTGCCTGGAAGAGTTGGGAGACCCAGTACTTC. Its protein product is CAWKSWETQYF.

There are a few counts of this clonotype. The genes are TRBV6-2 or TRBV6-3 and TRBJ2-5; D may correspond to TRBD1 or TRBD2 (5 bases each). CDR3 length: 14 residues. Germline V CDR1 and CDR2: MNHEY, SVGEGT. The V end lost 2 bases, the J end lost 4 bases, and 11 bases lay between the germline ends. For the CDR3, the DNA is TGTGCCAGCAGTTACGGGGGTATCGGAGAGACCCAGTACTTC. Protein sequence: CASSYGGIGETQYF.

The rearrangement joins TRBV11-1 to TRBJ1-2; tentatively, D is TRBD1 (5 bases). This CDR3 spans 13 amino acids. V was pared by 5 bases and J by 5 bases, with 12 bases between. Germline V gene sequence: CDR1 SGHAT, CDR2 FQDESV (reference sequence). CDR3 sequence reads: CASSHDSVYGYTF. The CDR3 DNA sequence: TGTGCCAGCAGCCATGACAGCGTTTATGGCTACACCTTC.

This clonotype appeared many times. Here the CDR3 DNA reads TGTGCCAGCAGCACCTCACCGAAAACGGGCGGGGAGCTGTTTTTT. Amino acids: CASSTSPKTGGELFF. This chain links TRBV5-6 with TRBJ2-2, with D unresolved. CDR1 and CDR2 (germline): SGHDT, YYEEEE. This CDR3 contains 15 residues. Trimming removed 4 bases from V and 7 bases from J, with 17 bases in between.

This clonotype has only a few counts. This sequence joins TRBV20-1 and TRBJ1-1; D unresolved. V shed 1 base and J shed 1 base, with 10 bases lying between them. CDR1 DFQATT and CDR2 SNEGSKA come from the germline V gene (reference sequence). This CDR3 spans 14 amino acids. The CDR3 loop reads CSARGVFRNTEAFF. CDR3 coding DNA: TGCAGTGCTAGAGGGGTTTTTAGGAACACTGAAGCTTTCTTT.

The chain links TRBV12-3 or TRBV12-4 to TRBJ1-1; D not certain. The CDR3 extends over 12 amino acids. Trimming pared 3 bases from V and 10 bases from J, leaving 12 bases between. The CDR3 sequence: CASSLGQVGAFF. The CDR3 DNA sequence: TGTGCCAGCAGTTTGGGTCAAGTGGGAGCTTTCTTT.

The CDR3 DNA reads as TGTGCCAGCAGCTTAGTAGTACAGCATGGCTACACCTTC. Protein: CASSLVVQHGYTF. The chain recombines TRBV7-2 with TRBJ1-2, with D uncertain. The CDR3 covers 13 residues. V was shortened by 1 base and J by 6 bases, with 9 bases between the two germline ends. Germline loops: CDR1 SGHTA, CDR2 FQGNSA.

The chain employs TRBV6-1 and TRBJ2-3; 11 bases are shared with TRBD2. CDR3 length equals 14 residues. Germline values: CDR1 MNHNS, CDR2 SASEGT. V gave up 8 bases and J gave up 4 bases; unmatched junction bases: 5. The CDR3 is CASLGSGGADTQYF. The CDR3 nucleotides read TGTGCCAGCTTGGGTAGCGGGGGGGCAGATACGCAGTATTTT.